This entry lists 2 T cell receptor beta chains sequenced from one sample in a study of OX40 agonist ivuxolimab in advanced cancers. The protocol was immunoSEQ multiplex PCR, while the TCRdb copy is restricted to in-frame clones and leaves out a portion. The sample records tens of thousands of clones, about 80% being singletons. The specimen was CD4+ or CD8+ T cells sorted from blood, collected in a trial of the OX40 agonist ivuxolimab. The receptors were gathered from an adult with an advanced solid tumor such as melanoma, head and neck, liver or kidney cancer.

This clone has only a few counts. The rearrangement uses TRBV5-1 and TRBJ2-5; 8 bases agree with TRBD2. Losses at the gene ends were 4 bases for V and 2 bases for J; bases not matched to a gene: 7. CDR3 length: 15 amino acids. Per germline, CDR1 SGHRS and CDR2 YFSETQ. Here the CDR3 reads CASSRLAGLQETQYF. The DNA for the CDR3 is TGCGCCAGCAGCCGTTTAGCGGGACTGCAAGAGACCCAGTACTTC. Full variable domain (rest looked up from reference TRBV5-1 and TRBJ2-5): KAGVTQTPRYLIKTRGQQVTLSCSPISGHRSVSWYQQTPGQGLQFLFEYFSETQRNKGNFPGRFSGRQFSNSRSEMNVSTLELGDSALYLCASSRLAGLQETQYFGPGTRLLVL.

This chain joins TRBV4-2 and TRBJ2-7; D is possibly TRBD2 (6 bases). V was shortened by 1 base and J by 3 bases, with 10 bases between the two germline ends. The CDR3 totals 14 residues. In germline, CDR1 is LGHNA, CDR2 YNFKEQ. The chain's CDR3 is CASSQARGNYEQYF. The CDR3 DNA is TGTGCCAGCAGCCAAGCGCGGGGAAACTACGAGCAGTACTTC.